This T cell receptor beta chain was found in a study of metastatic and nonmetastatic thyroid tumors. Study background: Repertoires from malignant and benign thyroid patients were compared across blood and tumor or nodule tissue.

As originally analysed: The authors used CDR3 differences across clinicopathological groups to build a distant-metastasis classifier for papillary thyroid cancer. TCRdb reassembled clones from the PCR reads with MiXCR. V and J calls and clone size were set by TCRdb, not the authors. The sample carries about 8,000 clones, more than 20% recorded once. Overall study results and limits: According to reports, the diversity of TCR beta was significantly higher in malignant thyroid tumors than in benign nodules, and this held in both blood and tumor samples.

The CDR3 runs 12 residues. The germline gives CDR1 SNHLY, CDR2 FYNNEI. This clone occurred a few times. Its antigen is unknown. At one of its ends the junction is not consistent with the germline gene, which may arise from a read error. All patients were untreated before thyroid surgery. Material: tumor tissue. The origin of this receptor is a female donor with papillary thyroid cancer or a benign thyroid nodule (not recorded which). Some clones in this sample may be carry-over from other donors' samples. V gene TRBV2 combines with J gene TRBJ1-2; no clear D. This CDR3 reads CASSEEHLGRAF. CDR3 coding DNA: TGTGCCAGCAGTGAAGAACACCTGGGTAGGGCCTTC.